This entry lists 21 T cell receptor beta chains sequenced from one sample in a study of cytotoxic CD8 clonotypes in ibrutinib-treated CLL. Clones were read by immunoSEQ multiplex PCR, and TCRdb kept only the in-frame ones, dropping some. Of approximately 150,000 clones in the sample, around nine tenths were seen once. Sequencing was performed on PBMCs, taken at disease progression, from a patient treated with ibrutinib. The receptors were gathered from a human donor with chronic lymphocytic leukemia.

The chain recombines TRBV5-1 with TRBJ1-5, with unresolved D. Trimming left V 4 bases short and J 2 bases short, with 10 bases between. The CDR3 extends over 14 amino acids. Germline-derived CDR1 and CDR2 are SGHRS and YFSETQ. The CDR3 loop reads CASSPGERNQPQHF. The CDR3 nucleotides read TGCGCCAGCAGCCCCGGGGAACGCAATCAGCCCCAGCATTTT.

This chain uses TRBV5-5 with TRBJ2-3; unclear D gene. The V and J ends lost 5 bases and 3 bases respectively, with 7 bases between them. The germline V gene encodes CDR1 SGHKS and CDR2 YYEKEE (reference sequence). This CDR3 has 12 residues. The chain's CDR3 is CASRPLTDTQYF. The CDR3 DNA reads as TGTGCCAGCAGACCATTAACAGATACGCAGTATTTT.

Only a few counts were recorded for this clone. The rearrangement uses TRBV7-9 and TRBJ1-2; TRBD1 matches 10 bases. The CDR3 runs 14 residues. Trimming removed 5 bases from V and 8 bases from J; junction bases left unmatched: 8. Germline loops: CDR1 SEHNR, CDR2 FQNEAQ (reference sequence). The CDR3 coding sequence is TGTGCCAGCAGCCCGGGGACAGGGGATAGCGGCTACACCTTC. Protein: CASSPGTGDSGYTF.

The chain has TRBV5-1 and TRBJ2-1; 10 bases align to TRBD2. The CDR3 is made up of 15 amino acids. J gave up 4 bases and V 2 bases, and 3 bases lay outside the gene matches. Germline CDR1 reads SGHRS; CDR2 reads YFSETQ. The CDR3 region has the DNA TGCGCCAGCAGCTTCACTAGCGGGGCATACAATGAGCAGTTCTTC. Translated, it gives CASSFTSGAYNEQFF.

The chain recombines TRBV15 with TRBJ2-7; 7 bases fit TRBD2. The germline CDR1 and CDR2 sequences are LNHNV and YYDKDF (reference sequence). CDR3 length equals 17 residues. After removal of 5 bases from V and 5 bases from J, the junction contained 18 bases not matched to a gene. The chain's CDR3 is CATSAPSLGGRAHEQYF. In DNA form, the CDR3 reads TGTGCCACCAGCGCCCCCTCCCTTGGTGGGAGGGCCCACGAGCAGTACTTC.

The rearrangement joins TRBV28 to TRBJ2-4, with D possibly being TRBD2 (6 bases). This CDR3 is built from 15 residues. The V gene lost 5 bases and the J gene lost 0 bases, with 11 bases spanning the gap. CDR1 is MDHEN, CDR2 SYDVKM, per germline. The CDR3 region is CASSEGGLAKNIQYF. The CDR3 DNA sequence: TGTGCCAGCAGTGAGGGAGGTCTAGCCAAAAACATTCAGTACTTC.

The chain has TRBV9 and TRBJ1-2, with D hard to call. This CDR3 has 13 amino acids. V lost 0 bases and J 4 bases, leaving 7 bases between the germline ends. CDR1 and CDR2 from the germline V gene are SGDLS and YYNGEE. The CDR3 is CASSVGRAYGYTF. The CDR3 DNA is TGTGCCAGCAGCGTAGGCAGAGCCTATGGCTACACCTTC.

V gene TRBV7-9 combines with J gene TRBJ2-1; D unresolved. Trimming pared 3 bases from V and 4 bases from J, leaving 10 bases between. The CDR3 runs to 14 residues. Germline-derived CDR1 and CDR2 are SEHNR and FQNEAQ (reference sequence). The CDR3 region has the DNA TGTGCCAGCAGCTTTTCGACTGGGTACAATGAGCAGTTCTTC. Amino acids: CASSFSTGYNEQFF.

The chain combines TRBV19 with TRBJ1-5; D might be TRBD1 (6 bases). Looked up from germline, CDR1 is LNHDA and CDR2 is SQIVND (reference sequence). The CDR3 totals 13 residues. The ends were cut back, 5 bases at V and 5 bases at J, with 10 bases in the middle. In DNA, the CDR3 is TGTGCCAGTAGTGGGGGGCCCCATCAGCCCCAGCATTTT. This codes for CASSGGPHQPQHF.

On this clone: The junction departs from germline at one end; a sequencing error may be responsible. V gene TRBV11-2 combines with J gene TRBJ2-5, with TRBD1 matching 9 bases. The CDR3 length is 15 residues. Germline V CDR1 and CDR2: SGHAT, FQNNGV. This chain's CDR3 is CASSIDRGYLETQYF. The CDR3 DNA is TGTGCCAGCAGCATAGACAGGGGGTATTTGGAGACCCAGTACTTC.

The DNA for the CDR3 is TGTGCCAGCAGCCAGTTACAGGAGCCGAACACTGAAGCTTTCTTT. It specifies CASSQLQEPNTEAFF. The chain joins TRBV4-2 to TRBJ1-1; a weak D match, TRBD1 (5 bases). V shed 3 bases and J shed 1 base, with 12 bases lying between them. This CDR3 has 15 amino acids. The germline CDR1 and CDR2 sequences are LGHNA and YNFKEQ.

V and J are TRBV5-6 and TRBJ2-3; TRBD2 aligns across 8 bases. Trimming cost V 4 bases and J 5 bases; bases outside gene matches: 12. The CDR3 length is 16 residues. The germline V gene has CDR1 SGHDT and CDR2 YYEEEE. Written as DNA, the CDR3 is TGTGCCAGCAGCCCTCTCAGCGGGGGCGGGAGAGATACGCAGTATTTT. Amino acid sequence: CASSPLSGGGRDTQYF.

The rearrangement uses TRBV7-3 and TRBJ2-2, with D uncertain. In germline, CDR1 is SGHTA, CDR2 FQGTGA. The CDR3 is 14 residues long. Deletions cut 0 bases from V and 2 bases from J, with 4 bases between. CDR3 residues: CASSLTPNTGELFF. DNA of the CDR3: TGTGCCAGCAGCTTAACCCCAAACACCGGGGAGCTGTTTTTT.

The chain links TRBV30 to TRBJ2-7, with TRBD2 matching 11 bases. CDR3 length equals 14 residues. V gave up 2 bases and J gave up 0 bases; unmatched junction bases: 0. From germline, CDR1 is GTSNPN and CDR2 SVGIG (reference sequence). In DNA, the CDR3 is TGTGCCTGGAGTACTAGCGGGGGCTCCTACGAGCAGTACTTC. It encodes CAWSTSGGSYEQYF.

The chain joins TRBV29-1 to TRBJ2-5; no definite D call. V gave up 2 bases and J gave up 7 bases, with 5 bases separating them. The germline gives CDR1 SQVTM, CDR2 ANQGSEA. This CDR3 has 10 residues. CDR3 region: CSVELLTQYF. CDR3 DNA sequence: TGCAGCGTTGAACTCCTGACCCAGTACTTC.

This rearrangement joins TRBV7-3 to TRBJ2-2, with 9 bases identical to TRBD2. The V gene end was trimmed by 5 bases and the J gene end by 6 bases; junction bases not matched to a gene: 4. This CDR3 spans 14 amino acids. CDR1 is SGHTA, CDR2 FQGTGA, per germline. As DNA, the CDR3 is TGTGCCAGCAGCGGACTAGCGACTCCCGGGGAGCTGTTTTTT. It translates to CASSGLATPGELFF.

The chain recombines TRBV9 with TRBJ2-1; D unclear. In germline, CDR1 is SGDLS, CDR2 YYNGEE. The CDR3 extends over 17 amino acids. Trimming cost V 0 bases and J 6 bases, with 19 bases left between them. The CDR3 nucleotides are TGTGCCAGCAGCGTAGTTGGGGTAGGTGGCAGAATCAATGAGCAGTTCTTC. Translation gives CASSVVGVGGRINEQFF.

For this clone: The same CDR3 arises from other DNA sequences in this sample as well. This rearrangement joins TRBV28 to TRBJ2-7, with 16 bases that match TRBD2. The CDR3 is made up of 15 amino acids. Per the germline V gene, CDR1 is MDHEN and CDR2 is SYDVKM. V shed 6 bases, J shed 7 bases, and the junction held 6 bases outside the gene matches. This CDR3 is CASRPGLAGGGEQYF. Written as DNA, the CDR3 is TGTGCCAGCAGACCGGGACTAGCGGGAGGGGGTGAGCAGTACTTC.

This chain links TRBV19 with TRBJ1-2; a weak D match, TRBD1 (6 bases). CDR1 is LNHDA and CDR2 is SQIVND in the germline V gene (reference sequence). V was cut by 7 bases and J by 8 bases, with 20 bases left in between. The CDR3 has 14 amino acids. The CDR3 reads CASTVARGGLGYTF. Written as DNA, the CDR3 is TGTGCCAGTACCGTCGCCAGGGGCGGGTTAGGCTACACCTTC.

This sequence joins TRBV7-9 and TRBJ2-7; 10 bases fit TRBD2. V lost 5 bases and J lost 0; bases outside the gene matches: 7. This CDR3 contains 16 residues. In germline, CDR1 is SEHNR, CDR2 FQNEAQ (reference sequence). CDR3: CASSDRIAGGSYEQYF. The CDR3 DNA follows: TGTGCCAGCAGCGACAGGATAGCGGGGGGCTCCTACGAGCAGTACTTC.

This chain links TRBV7-3 with TRBJ2-7; weak D call: TRBD1 (5 bases). The CDR3 runs 14 residues. Germline loops: CDR1 SGHTA, CDR2 FQGTGA. Trimming stripped 5 bases from V and 2 bases from J, with 13 bases between. This chain's CDR3 is CASSLGRHPYEQYF. CDR3 coding DNA: TGTGCCAGCAGCCTGGGGCGGCACCCCTACGAGCAGTACTTC.